These 29 T cell receptor beta chains came from one sample sequenced in a study of T cell repertoires in cytomegalovirus infection. Via MiXCR, TCRdb re-called the reads, giving one row per CDR3 protein. The sample lists nearly 550,000 distinct CDR3 sequences, approximately 15% seen once, with 20% to 30% in the top ten. What was sequenced was CD8+ T cells from PBMCs. The receptor source for this set is a human donor in good health (CMV status not recorded). Some clones in this sample may be carry-over from other donors' samples.

The table lists this clonotype with many counts. The junction shows a germline mismatch at one end, possibly a read error. The chain links TRBV5-1 to TRBJ2-1; D may correspond to TRBD1 or TRBD2 (6 bases each). Germline V gene lookup returns CDR1 SGHRS and CDR2 YFSETQ. The CDR3 is 15 residues long. As DNA, the CDR3 is TGTGCCAGCAGTCCGGGGGCCAGCTCCTACAATGAGCAGTTCTTC. Protein: CASSPGASSYNEQFF.

This clonotype was seen ten or more times. The chain carries TRBV25-1 and TRBJ1-2; 9 bases align to TRBD1. This CDR3 contains 15 residues. In germline, CDR1 is MGHDK, CDR2 SYGVNS. V shed 4 bases and J 4 bases; nucleotides not matched to a gene: 7. CDR3 residues: CASSVGTGRPYGYTF. The CDR3 DNA follows: TGTGCCAGCAGTGTCGGGACAGGGAGACCCTATGGCTACACCTTC.

The chain is built from TRBV6-2 or TRBV6-3 and TRBJ2-1; 16 bases line up with TRBD2. V dropped 6 bases and J dropped 8; count of bases not matched to a gene: 10. The CDR3 has 17 residues. Germline V gene sequence: CDR1 MNHEY, CDR2 SVGEGT. CDR3 nucleotide sequence: TGTGCCAGCAGGGCATCCGGGACTAGCGGGGGGGCCGATGAGCAGTTCTTC. This encodes CASRASGTSGGADEQFF.

This clonotype was counted many times. V and J are TRBV6-5 and TRBJ1-2; 8 bases map to TRBD1. Germline V gene lookup returns CDR1 MNHEY and CDR2 SVGAGI. V gave up 4 bases and J gave up 4 bases; unmatched junction bases: 2. This CDR3 comprises 13 residues. In DNA, the CDR3 is TGTGCCAGCAGTTCAGGGGGCGGCTATGGCTACACCTTC. Protein: CASSSGGGYGYTF.

Turning to this clonotype: No conserved phenylalanine or tryptophan ends this CDR3, so it is likely a read error. The chain is built from TRBV7-6 and TRBJ2-1, with TRBD2 identical over 11 bases. Per germline, CDR1 SGHVS and CDR2 FNYEAQ. The CDR3 loop spans 14 amino acids. The CDR3 DNA follows: TGTGACAGCAGCTCCGGGACTAGCGGCAATGAGCAGTTCTTA. Encoded protein: CDSSSGTSGNEQFL.

This clonotype was detected only a few times. The J gene is TRBJ1-1, the V gene TRBV4-2; TRBD1 agrees at 9 bases. Germline V CDR1 and CDR2: LGHNA, YNFKEQ. Losses at the gene ends were 2 bases for V and 4 bases for J; bases not matched to a gene: 11. The CDR3 is 17 residues long. The CDR3 nucleotides read TGTGCCAGCAGCCAACGGCCCGTGGACAGGGGTGGCACTGAAGCTTTCTTT. It yields the protein CASSQRPVDRGGTEAFF.

The J gene is TRBJ2-3, the V gene TRBV4-1, with 8 bases lining up with TRBD2. V was clipped by 2 bases and J by 0 bases; unmatched bases: 4. CDR3 length: 16 residues. CDR1 is MGHRA and CDR2 is YSYEKL in the germline V gene. CDR3 sequence: CASSQRPSGSTDTQYF. The CDR3 bases are TGCGCCAGCAGCCAACGCCCTAGCGGGAGCACAGATACGCAGTATTTT.

This clonotype was seen repeatedly, ten times or more. The V call is TRBV7-6, the J call TRBJ2-7, with TRBD2 matching 15 bases. V lost 2 bases, J lost 6 bases, and 2 bases stayed unmatched. This CDR3 is built from 15 residues. Germline CDR1 reads SGHVS; CDR2 reads FNYEAQ. This chain's CDR3 is CASSLKGLAGGEQYF. DNA for the CDR3: TGTGCCAGCAGCTTAAAGGGACTAGCGGGAGGCGAGCAGTACTTC.

The table lists this clonotype with many counts. V and J are TRBV7-9 and TRBJ2-7; TRBD1 matches at 8 bases. This CDR3 is built from 16 residues. The V gene end was trimmed by 3 bases and the J gene end by 5 bases; junction bases not matched to a gene: 12. The germline V gene has CDR1 SEHNR and CDR2 FQNEAQ (reference sequence). The CDR3 loop reads CASSFGQGFAVNEQYF. In DNA, the CDR3 is TGTGCCAGCAGCTTTGGACAGGGTTTCGCTGTCAACGAGCAGTACTTC.

At least ten counts were recorded for this clonotype. The chain combines TRBV7-9 with TRBJ1-1, with a weak D call TRBD1 (5 bases). Between the trimmed V and J ends, which lost 8 bases and 4 bases, there was a span of 11 bases. This CDR3 spans 12 amino acids. CDR1 and CDR2 (germline): SEHNR, FQNEAQ (reference sequence). The CDR3 is CASGGVSTEAFF. In DNA form, the CDR3 reads TGTGCCAGCGGGGGGGTAAGCACTGAAGCTTTCTTT.

This clonotype was seen only a few times. The chain carries TRBV18 and TRBJ2-3; D is possibly TRBD1 or TRBD2 (6 bases each). The CDR3 sequence is 15 residues long. CDR1 is KGHSH and CDR2 is LQKENI in the germline V gene. Trimming cost V 3 bases and J 3 bases, with 13 bases left between them. The CDR3 nucleotides read TGTGCCAGCTCACCCTGGGGGGCCACGACAGATACGCAGTATTTT. This translates into CASSPWGATTDTQYF. Full variable domain (missing parts from reference TRBV18 and TRBJ2-3): NAGVMQNPRHLVRRRGQEARLRCSPMKGHSHVYWYRQLPEEGLKFMVYLQKENIIDESGMPKERFSAEFPKEGPSILRIQQVVRGDSAAYFCASSPWGATTDTQYFGPGTRLTVL.

The CDR3 coding sequence is TGTGCCAGCAGCCTTACCCCCGGGGCAGAAGAGACCTACGAGCAGTACTTC. This sequence encodes CASSLTPGAEETYEQYF. The chain is built from TRBV27 and TRBJ2-7, with D perhaps TRBD1 or TRBD2 (5 bases each). From germline, CDR1 is MNHEY and CDR2 SMNVEV (reference sequence). Trimming stripped 6 bases from V and 2 bases from J, with 23 bases between. This CDR3 is built from 17 residues.

As concerns this clonotype: Given a much more abundant clone one base away, this may be a read error. The CDR3 does not end in the conserved phenylalanine or tryptophan, so this is likely a read error. The gene calls are TRBV24-1 and TRBJ1-5; D ambiguous. V was clipped by 4 bases and J by 4 bases, with 10 bases between them. This CDR3 contains 14 residues. CDR1 and CDR2 (germline): KGHDR, SFDVKD. The CDR3: CATSDYGVNQPQHV. The DNA for the CDR3 is TGTGCCACCAGTGACTACGGGGTTAATCAGCCCCAGCATGTT.

At least ten counts were recorded for this clonotype. The gene calls are TRBV7-2 and TRBJ2-3, with 9 bases that match TRBD2. V gave up 2 bases and J gave up 0 bases; unmatched junction bases: 9. CDR1 and CDR2 from the germline V gene are SGHTA and FQGNSA. This CDR3 is built from 18 residues. The CDR3 coding sequence is TGTGCCAGCAGCTTAAAGAGCGGGGGGTACTCTAGCACAGATACGCAGTATTTT. Translating it yields CASSLKSGGYSSTDTQYF. Supplemented by reference TRBV7-2 and TRBJ2-3, the full variable domain reads GAGVSQSPSNKVTEKGKDVELRCDPISGHTALYWYRQSLGQGLEFLIYFQGNSAPDKSGLPSDRFSAERTGGSVSTLTIQRTQQEDSAVYLCASSLKSGGYSSTDTQYFGPGTRLTVL.

This clonotype was observed many times. The rearrangement joins TRBV7-6 to TRBJ2-7, with a weak D call TRBD2 (5 bases). V was clipped by 5 bases and J by 1 base, with 15 bases between them. Looked up from germline, CDR1 is SGHVS and CDR2 is FNYEAQ. The CDR3 is 15 amino acids. The DNA for the CDR3 is TGTGCCAGCAGCCCCGACACGGGCGGGTCCTACGAGCAGTACTTC. This gives the protein CASSPDTGGSYEQYF.

There are a few counts of this clonotype. Given a much more abundant clone one base away, this may be a read error. Given the absence of the conserved phenylalanine or tryptophan at the CDR3 end, a read error is likely. The chain carries TRBV28 and TRBJ2-1; weak D call: TRBD1 (6 bases). This CDR3 contains 15 residues. Germline V gene data show CDR1 as MDHEN and CDR2 as SYDVKM. Trimming took 6 bases from V and 7 from J, leaving 19 bases between them. Here the CDR3 DNA reads TGTGCCAGCAGATCGACAGGCCCTATCGGGAATGAGCAGTTCTTA. The encoded protein is CASRSTGPIGNEQFL.

The table lists this clonotype with many counts. The chain couples TRBV7-6 to TRBJ2-2, with 7 bases aligning to TRBD1. Germline trimming cut 0 bases from V and 8 bases from J; bases unmatched to any gene: 12. Germline CDR1 reads SGHVS; CDR2 reads FNYEAQ. This CDR3 contains 17 residues. The CDR3, as DNA: TGTGCCAGCAGCTTAGCGCTAACAGGGGCCCATAAGGGGGAGCTGTTTTTT. It encodes CASSLALTGAHKGELFF.

This clonotype was found a few times. The rearrangement links TRBV19 to TRBJ1-1; 11 bases fit TRBD1. This CDR3 contains 15 residues. CDR1 and CDR2 (germline): LNHDA, SQIVND (reference sequence). With V trimmed by 3 bases and J by 7 bases, 7 bases remained unmatched. CDR3 residues: CASSILGQGGIEAFF. The CDR3 DNA reads as TGTGCCAGTAGTATCCTGGGACAGGGGGGAATTGAAGCTTTCTTT.

The V and J genes are TRBV7-2 and TRBJ2-3; 14 bases agree with TRBD2. This CDR3 has 18 amino acids. Germline CDR1 SGHTA, CDR2 FQGNSA. The CDR3 sequence is CAGSNGLAGGFSTDTQYF. For the CDR3, the DNA is TGTGCAGGCAGCAACGGACTAGCGGGGGGTTTTAGCACAGATACGCAGTATTTT. The variable domain in full, completed from reference TRBV7-2 and TRBJ2-3, reads GAGVSQSPSNKVTEKGKDVELRCDPISGHTALYWYRQSLGQGLEFLIYFQGNSAPDKSGLPSDRFSAERTGGSVSTLTIQRTQQEDSAVYLCAGSNGLAGGFSTDTQYFGPGTRLTVL.

Only a few counts were recorded for this clonotype. This chain joins TRBV5-1 and TRBJ2-5; 16 nucleotides line up with TRBD2. With 3 bases clipped from V and 5 bases from J, the junction kept 7 bases outside the gene matches. The CDR3 consists of 17 residues. CDR1 and CDR2 from the germline V gene are SGHRS and YFSETQ. The CDR3 region is CASSWGLAGGPKETQYF. The CDR3 bases are TGCGCCAGCAGCTGGGGACTAGCGGGAGGGCCAAAGGAGACCCAGTACTTC.

Points on this clonotype: It may be a read error: a sequence one base away is much more abundant. The chain has TRBV7-3 and TRBJ2-7, with a weak D call TRBD2 (6 bases). Trimming shortened V by 1 base and J by 1 base, and 8 bases separated the two germline ends. Germline V gene sequence: CDR1 SGHTA, CDR2 FQGTGA. The CDR3 totals 14 residues. CDR3 DNA sequence: TGTGCCAGCAGCTTAAGTGCGGGGTCCTACGAGCAGTACTTC. It specifies CASSLSAGSYEQYF.

The rearrangement links TRBV24-1 to TRBJ2-1, with D unresolved. The germline V gene encodes CDR1 KGHDR and CDR2 SFDVKD. V shed 7 bases and J shed 0 bases, with 15 bases lying between them. The CDR3 covers 16 residues. CDR3 in amino acids: CATSARHLDSYNEQFF. CDR3 nucleotides: TGTGCCACCAGCGCCCGACACTTGGACTCCTACAATGAGCAGTTCTTC.

Comments on this clonotype: The CDR3 carries no conserved terminal phenylalanine or tryptophan, so it likely arises from a read error. It is unclear where the CDR3 begins or ends on the DNA, so no DNA is shown, and the CDR3 is as TCRdb lists it. This CDR3 is CASSLAPLGGNYGYTL. The chain uses TRBV7-2 and TRBJ1-2. Per germline, CDR1 SGHTA and CDR2 FQGNSA. The CDR3 spans 16 amino acids, including both terminal residues.

This clonotype was detected only once. The J gene is TRBJ1-2, the V gene TRBV15; a possible D gene is TRBD1 (6 bases). The CDR3 is made up of 14 amino acids. Germline V gene sequence: CDR1 LNHNV, CDR2 YYDKDF (reference sequence). Trimming shortened V by 0 bases and J by 8 bases, and 13 bases separated the two germline ends. The DNA of the CDR3 is TGTGCCACCAGCAGAGATCGGGGGGGCCCGGGCTACACCTTC. This translates into CATSRDRGGPGYTF. Combining the CDR3 with reference TRBV15 and TRBJ1-2 gives the whole variable domain DAMVIQNPRYQVTQFGKPVTLSCSQTLNHNVMYWYQQKSSQAPKLLFHYYDKDFNNEADTPDNFQSRRPNTSFCFLDIRSPGLGDTAMYLCATSRDRGGPGYTFGSGTRLTVV.

This chain uses TRBV19 with TRBJ2-7, with D possibly matching TRBD1 (6 bases). This CDR3 is built from 14 residues. Trimming removed 3 bases at V and 0 bases at J, with 9 bases between. Germline V lookup: CDR1 LNHDA, CDR2 SQIVND (reference sequence). CDR3 region: CASSIGGPSYEQYF. In nucleotides, the CDR3 is TGTGCCAGTAGTATTGGGGGCCCCTCCTACGAGCAGTACTTC.

This clonotype was found many times. The chain has TRBV6-1 and TRBJ2-7, with 8 bases that match TRBD1. CDR1 and CDR2 from the germline V gene are MNHNS and SASEGT. Trimming cost V 1 base and J 3 bases; bases outside gene matches: 2. The CDR3 runs to 14 residues. The CDR3 sequence is CASSEGTGFYEQYF. CDR3 coding DNA: TGTGCCAGCAGTGAAGGGACAGGGTTCTACGAGCAGTACTTC.

The chain couples TRBV7-3 to TRBJ2-3; 12 bases align to TRBD2. CDR3 length: 20 residues. V shed 4 bases and J 1 base; nucleotides not matched to a gene: 15. CDR1 SGHTA and CDR2 FQGTGA come from the germline V gene. The CDR3 spells CASSSPALAGGPQRTDTQYF. The CDR3 DNA follows: TGTGCCAGCAGCTCCCCCGCCCTAGCGGGAGGGCCTCAACGCACAGATACGCAGTATTTT.

The chain couples TRBV24-1 to TRBJ2-3, with 15 bases identical to TRBD2. The CDR3 runs 15 residues. CDR1 and CDR2 from the germline V gene are KGHDR and SFDVKD. The ends lost 9 bases at V and 6 bases at J; junction bases unmatched: 6. The DNA for the CDR3 is TGTGCCACCTCGGGACTAGCGGGAGGTCCTGATACGCAGTATTTT. Its translation is CATSGLAGGPDTQYF.

V usage is TRBV27 and J usage is TRBJ2-7; TRBD1 matches 9 bases. Trimming took 2 bases from V and 3 from J; bases not matched to a gene: 5. The CDR3 is 15 residues long. Germline CDR1 MNHEY, CDR2 SMNVEV (reference sequence). As DNA, the CDR3 is TGTGCCAGCAGTTTAAGGGACAGGGTCAACTACGAGCAGTACTTC. This translates into CASSLRDRVNYEQYF.